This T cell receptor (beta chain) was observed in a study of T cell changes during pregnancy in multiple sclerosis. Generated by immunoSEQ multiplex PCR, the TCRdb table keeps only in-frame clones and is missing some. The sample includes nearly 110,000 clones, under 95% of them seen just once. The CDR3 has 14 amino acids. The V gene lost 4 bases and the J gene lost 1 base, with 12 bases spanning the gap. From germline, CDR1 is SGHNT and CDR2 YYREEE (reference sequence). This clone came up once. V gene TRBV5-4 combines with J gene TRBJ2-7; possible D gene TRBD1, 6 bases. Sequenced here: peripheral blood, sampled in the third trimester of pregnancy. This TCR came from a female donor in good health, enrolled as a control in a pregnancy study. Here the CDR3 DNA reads TGTGCCAGCAGCCGTCAGGGGATATCCTACGAGCAGTACTTC. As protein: CASSRQGISYEQYF.